The T cell receptor beta chain under discussion was sequenced for a study of T cells in women clearing cervical HPV infection. Turning to the study itself: Cases were women with histologically confirmed HPV16-related CIN3 or worse, including 2 invasive cancers.

Whole-study results and caveats: Each sample's T-cell count was unknown, possibly confounding richness. Repertoire richness, not evenness, was significantly elevated in CIN3+ cases versus controls. TRBV6-7 relative abundance averaged approximately 0.11% in cases and about 0.17% in controls.

Comment on this clone: The antigen remains undetermined. The read terminates 3 residues before the CDR3 end, so the remaining end is supplied by the germline J gene.

Here immunoSEQ multiplex PCR was the method, and the copy in TCRdb shows in-frame clones only, minus some. The sample holds around 22,000 clones. This CDR3 is 14 amino acids long. Germline V CDR1 and CDR2: SGHVS, FNYEAQ. This TCR was sampled from a woman aged 18-70 years with a cervical HPV16 infection that either progressed to CIN3+ or cleared (not recorded which). Sequencing input: blood buffy coat. This sequence joins TRBV7-6 and TRBJ1-2; 7 bases are shared with TRBD1. CDR3 bases read: TGTGCCAGCAGCTTAGCACTACAGGGGATCGGC. It translates to CASSLALQGIG. The complete CDR3 reads CASSLALQGIGYTF.